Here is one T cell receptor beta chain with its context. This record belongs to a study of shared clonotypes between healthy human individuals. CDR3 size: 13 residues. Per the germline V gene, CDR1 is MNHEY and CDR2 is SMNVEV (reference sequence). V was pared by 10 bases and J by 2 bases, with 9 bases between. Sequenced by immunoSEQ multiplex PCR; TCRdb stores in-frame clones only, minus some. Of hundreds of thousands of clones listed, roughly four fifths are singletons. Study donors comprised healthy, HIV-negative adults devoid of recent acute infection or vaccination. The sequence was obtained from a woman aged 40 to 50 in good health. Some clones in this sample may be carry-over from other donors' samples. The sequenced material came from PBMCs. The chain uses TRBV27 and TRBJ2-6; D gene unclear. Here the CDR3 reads CATLRPGANVLTF. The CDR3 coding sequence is TGTGCCACCCTGAGACCTGGGGCCAACGTCCTGACTTTC. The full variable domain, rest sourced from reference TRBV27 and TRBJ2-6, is EAQVTQNPRYLITVTGKKLTVTCSQNMNHEYMSWYRQDPGLGLRQIYYSMNVEVTDKGDVPEGYKVSRKEKRNFPLILESPSPNQTSLYFCATLRPGANVLTFGAGSRLTVL.